Ten or more counts support the clone carrying this T cell receptor beta chain. Its antigen remains unidentified. From germline, CDR1 is MNHEY and CDR2 SVGAGI. V was shortened by 4 bases and J by 4 bases, with 11 bases between the two germline ends. The CDR3 runs to 13 residues. Alongside a J-beta primer mix, a sample-barcoded 5' primer served in a second PCR lasting roughly 6 to 11 cycles. Through a template-switch adaptor with 12 random nucleotides, each cDNA molecule received a tag. From the 5' RACE reads, TCRdb called clonotypes with MiXCR, one entry per CDR3 protein. This sample yields 710,000 or so distinct CDR3 sequences, of which 32% are seen a single time; 15% to 19% belongs to the top ten. The record originates from a study of blood T cells in healthy people across ages. Study results and caveats: Naive CD4+ cell counts and diversity both ran higher in long-lived than in aged donors.

Ranging in age from about 6 to 100, the donors were healthy Caucasian individuals from Russia. The clonotype originates from an elderly woman in good health. The chain has TRBV6-5 and TRBJ2-7; D is possibly TRBD1 (6 bases). Sequencing used blood. Written as DNA, the CDR3 is TGTGCCAGCAGTTCTTCAGGGGAGTACGAGCAGTACTTC. Its translation is CASSSSGEYEQYF.